This entry lists 15 T cell receptor beta chains sequenced from one sample in a study of blood T cell repertoires in COVID-19. This table comes from immunoSEQ multiplex PCR, and its TCRdb copy is limited to in-frame clones, with some not included. The sample lists roughly 400,000 clones; 80% to 95% were seen once. The material sequenced was PBMCs or T cells enriched from blood (not recorded which). Receptor source: a man younger than 30 who had recovered from COVID-19.

As for this clone: Other DNA sequences from this sample encode an identical CDR3 as well. For the CDR3, the DNA is TGTGCCAGCAGTGAGGGAGGTATTTATGGCTACACCTTC. It encodes CASSEGGIYGYTF. The chain employs TRBV2 and TRBJ1-2; D uncertain. Per germline, CDR1 SNHLY and CDR2 FYNNEI. The CDR3 extends over 13 amino acids. V was shortened by 3 bases and J by 5 bases, with 10 bases between the two germline ends.

Notes on this clone: Other nucleotide sequences in the sample specify the same CDR3. The V and J genes are TRBV3-1 (or the pseudogene TRBV3-2) and TRBJ2-7; D unresolved. Deletions cut 1 base from V and 6 bases from J, with 7 bases between. The CDR3 spans 12 residues. Per germline, CDR1 LGHDT and CDR2 YNNKEL (reference sequence). CDR3 DNA sequence: TGTGCCAGCAGCCAAGTACCGGGCGAGCAGTACTTC. Translating gives CASSQVPGEQYF.

J is TRBJ1-2 and V is TRBV10-1, with 7 bases matching TRBD1. Looked up from germline, CDR1 is WNHNN and CDR2 is SYGVQD (reference sequence). Unmatched junction bases numbered 1, after V lost 5 bases and J lost 1 base. The CDR3 loop spans 13 amino acids. The CDR3 region is CASSRDSNYGYTF. Written as DNA, the CDR3 is TGCGCCAGCAGTCGGGACAGTAACTATGGCTACACCTTC.

The gene calls are TRBV28 and TRBJ2-3, with TRBD2 matching 8 bases. The CDR3 is 16 residues long. Trimming removed 3 bases from V and 4 bases from J; junction bases left unmatched: 9. Germline V gene sequence: CDR1 MDHEN, CDR2 SYDVKM. The CDR3 DNA sequence: TGTGCCAGCAGTTTTTTCAGCGGGAGAGGGCCAGATACGCAGTATTTT. Its protein is CASSFFSGRGPDTQYF.

The chain joins TRBV18 to TRBJ2-2, with 13 bases aligning to TRBD2. The CDR3 runs 16 residues. V lost 3 bases, J lost 3 bases, and 1 base stayed unmatched. Germline values: CDR1 KGHSH, CDR2 LQKENI. The CDR3 sequence: CASSPGTSGDTGELFF. The CDR3, as DNA: TGTGCCAGCTCACCCGGGACTAGCGGGGACACCGGGGAGCTGTTTTTT.

V and J are TRBV7-3 and TRBJ1-2; D call uncertain. Trimming removed 3 bases from V and 8 bases from J, with 13 bases in between. CDR3 size: 13 residues. CDR1 is SGHTA and CDR2 is FQGTGA in the germline V gene. The CDR3: CASSFSQEGGYTF. The CDR3 nucleotides are TGTGCCAGCAGCTTCTCCCAAGAGGGCGGCTACACCTTC.

The V call is TRBV5-1, the J call TRBJ1-2, with 7 bases fitting TRBD1. Losses at the gene ends were 4 bases for V and 8 bases for J; bases not matched to a gene: 8. CDR1 SGHRS and CDR2 YFSETQ come from the germline V gene. The CDR3 is 13 residues long. The CDR3: CASSTGEGQGYTF. In nucleotides, the CDR3 is TGCGCCAGCAGCACAGGGGAAGGACAAGGCTACACCTTC. Full variable domain (outside the CDR3, taken from reference TRBV5-1 and TRBJ1-2): KAGVTQTPRYLIKTRGQQVTLSCSPISGHRSVSWYQQTPGQGLQFLFEYFSETQRNKGNFPGRFSGRQFSNSRSEMNVSTLELGDSALYLCASSTGEGQGYTFGSGTRLTVV.

This chain uses TRBV6-1 with TRBJ2-7, with 10 positions matching TRBD2. The CDR3 is made up of 14 amino acids. CDR1 is MNHNS and CDR2 is SASEGT in the germline V gene. Trimming cost V 2 bases and J 5 bases; bases outside gene matches: 3. The CDR3 region has the DNA TGTGCCAGCAGTGAACTCCTAGCGGGAGACGAGCAGTACTTC. Residues: CASSELLAGDEQYF.

This chain connects TRBV11-2 to TRBJ2-2; weak D call: TRBD2 (6 bases). Germline-derived CDR1 and CDR2 are SGHAT and FQNNGV. CDR3 length: 15 residues. Trimming shortened V by 1 base and J by 4 bases, and 10 bases separated the two germline ends. The CDR3 loop is CASSLVVGGTGELFF. DNA for the CDR3: TGTGCCAGCAGCTTAGTCGTGGGGGGCACCGGGGAGCTGTTTTTT.

The chain couples TRBV18 to TRBJ1-1, with D uncertain. This CDR3 is 15 amino acids long. Germline V gene lookup returns CDR1 KGHSH and CDR2 LQKENI. V lost 3 bases and J 3 bases, leaving 14 bases between the germline ends. CDR3 sequence (DNA): TGTGCCAGCTCACCCCGGACCGCCGGGGACACTGAAGCTTTCTTT. Its translation: CASSPRTAGDTEAFF.

This clone was observed a few times. V usage is TRBV5-4 and J usage is TRBJ1-6, with D perhaps matching TRBD1 (5 bases). V dropped 1 base and J dropped 9 bases, with 5 bases sitting between them. Germline CDR1 SGHNT, CDR2 YYREEE (reference sequence). The CDR3 consists of 12 residues. CDR3 nucleotide sequence: TGTGCCAGCAGCTTGCAGGGTTCACCCCTCCACTTT. Its translation: CASSLQGSPLHF. The variable domain in full, completed from reference TRBV5-4 and TRBJ1-6, reads ETGVTQSPTHLIKTRGQQVTLRCSSQSGHNTVSWYQQALGQGPQFIFQYYREEENGRGNFPPRFSGLQFPNYSSELNVNALELDDSALYLCASSLQGSPLHFGNGTRLTVT.

The chain combines TRBV28 with TRBJ1-5, with D possibly matching TRBD1 (5 bases). This CDR3 is 15 amino acids long. The germline gives CDR1 MDHEN, CDR2 SYDVKM. Trimming stripped 6 bases from V and 11 bases from J, with 23 bases between. The CDR3 DNA sequence: TGTGCCAGCAGCCCGGCCGCAGGGTCACAATCGGCCCAGCATTTT. This sequence encodes CASSPAAGSQSAQHF.

The chain combines TRBV27 with TRBJ1-2, with a possible D match to TRBD1 (5 bases). Trimming cost V 4 bases and J 7 bases, with 19 bases left between them. The CDR3 spans 15 residues. Germline CDR1 MNHEY, CDR2 SMNVEV (reference sequence). Here the CDR3 reads CASSSPSTVAGGYTF. The CDR3 coding sequence is TGTGCCAGCAGTTCCCCATCGACAGTCGCCGGTGGCTACACCTTC.

The sample holds a few counts of this clone. The V and J genes are TRBV28 and TRBJ1-4; 7 nucleotides agree with TRBD1. From germline, CDR1 is MDHEN and CDR2 SYDVKM. This CDR3 has 16 residues. With 5 bases clipped from V and 5 bases from J, the junction kept 11 bases outside the gene matches. The chain's CDR3 is CASSGESRGTNEKLFF. Here the CDR3 DNA reads TGTGCCAGCAGTGGTGAGAGCAGGGGGACGAATGAAAAACTGTTTTTT.

This clone showed up just once. This chain links TRBV5-4 with TRBJ2-5, with D possibly TRBD2 on 6 matching bases. The V end was cut by 4 bases, the J end by 5 bases, with 12 bases between. There are 13 residues in the CDR3. Germline CDR1 reads SGHNT; CDR2 reads YYREEE (reference sequence). CDR3 protein: CASSLGGMETQYF. The CDR3 nucleotides read TGTGCCAGCAGCCTTGGCGGGATGGAGACCCAGTACTTC.